The present T cell receptor beta chain was sequenced within a study of blood T cell repertoires in COVID-19. TCRdb's copy holds only in-frame clones and misses some; the assay was immunoSEQ multiplex PCR. The table shows about 73,000 clones, with 65% to 85% occurring only once. V was trimmed by 2 bases and J by 2 bases, leaving 7 bases between them. Germline V gives CDR1 KGHSH, CDR2 LQKENI. This CDR3 is 14 amino acids long. The chain is built from TRBV18 and TRBJ2-1; D not certain. The sequenced sample was peripheral blood. The sequence was collected from a man aged 80 or over with active or convalescent COVID-19. Here the CDR3 DNA reads TGTGCCAGCTCACCAGGGCAGGCCTACAATGAGCAGTTCTTC. Translated, it gives CASSPGQAYNEQFF.